The rows below give T cell receptor beta chains drawn from one sample of a study of CD8 T cells in ankylosing spondylitis. TCRdb redid the calling of the 5' RACE reads with MiXCR, one entry per CDR3 protein. Of 250,000 to 400,000 distinct CDR3 sequences in the sample, around a tenth were seen once. The material sequenced was blood, either unsorted or a sorted T cell fraction (not recorded which). All receptors come from a female donor with ankylosing spondylitis or in good health (not recorded which). Each CDR3 is given with its conserved first and last residue. Each record gives: V gene, clone size, J gene, D gene, CDR3 DNA, CDR3 protein. D genes are given only for firm matches. Rows give clone size only sometimes, using once, few, many, or a class for an expanded clone.

v_gene: TRBV18
abundance: .
j_gene: TRBJ2-3
d_gene: .
CDR3nt: TGTGCCAGCTCACCCATCCGGGAAGGCGGAGATACGCAGTATTTT
CDR3aa: CASSPIREGGDTQYF

v_gene: TRBV20-1
abundance: few
j_gene: TRBJ2-1
d_gene: TRBD2
CDR3nt: TGCAGTGCTACCCGACTAGCGGGAGGGGGCAATGAGCAGTTCTTC
CDR3aa: CSATRLAGGGNEQFF

v_gene: TRBV20-1
abundance: many
j_gene: TRBJ1-4
d_gene: .
CDR3nt: TGCAGTGCTAGAGACCGATGGAGCGATGAAAAACTGTTTTTT
CDR3aa: CSARDRWSDEKLFF

v_gene: TRBV20-1
abundance: many
j_gene: TRBJ2-1
d_gene: TRBD2
CDR3nt: TGCAGTGCTAGAGATTGGAGGCAAGCGGGGGGGCCTTGGGAGCAGTTCTTC
CDR3aa: CSARDWRQAGGPWEQFF

v_gene: TRBV27
abundance: many
j_gene: TRBJ2-2
d_gene: .
CDR3nt: TGTGCCAGCAGTCAATTTACCGGGGAGCTGTTTTTT
CDR3aa: CASSQFTGELFF

v_gene: TRBV20-1
abundance: many
j_gene: TRBJ1-5
d_gene: .
CDR3nt: TGCAGTGCTCCCATCGACACCCGCAATCAGCCCCAGCATTTT
CDR3aa: CSAPIDTRNQPQHF

v_gene: TRBV7-2
abundance: .
j_gene: TRBJ1-4
d_gene: .
CDR3nt: TGTGCCAGCAGCTTGGGCCGCAAGGCGGGGGAAAAACTGTTTTTT
CDR3aa: CASSLGRKAGEKLFF

v_gene: TRBV27
abundance: many
j_gene: TRBJ1-2
d_gene: .
CDR3nt: TGTGCCAGCAGACCGATTCCCGGGGGGCACGGCTACACCTTC
CDR3aa: CASRPIPGGHGYTF

v_gene: TRBV29-1
abundance: many
j_gene: TRBJ2-3
d_gene: .
CDR3nt: TGCAGCGTTACTCGAACAGATACGCAGTATTTT
CDR3aa: CSVTRTDTQYF

v_gene: TRBV5-6
abundance: .
j_gene: TRBJ1-1
d_gene: .
CDR3nt: TGTGCCAGCAGCCAAGGTACCACTGAAGCTTTCTTT
CDR3aa: CASSQGTTEAFF

v_gene: TRBV24-1
abundance: many
j_gene: TRBJ2-3
d_gene: TRBD1
CDR3nt: TGTGCCACCAGGCCCGTAGGGGACAGCCGACACACAGATACGCAGTATTTT
CDR3aa: CATRPVGDSRHTDTQYF

v_gene: TRBV7-9
abundance: .
j_gene: TRBJ2-2
d_gene: TRBD1
CDR3nt: TGTGCCAGCAATGACGGGACAGACCTCGGGGAGCTGTTTTTT
CDR3aa: CASNDGTDLGELFF

v_gene: TRBV4-1
abundance: many
j_gene: TRBJ2-7
d_gene: .
CDR3nt: TGCGCCAGCAGCCAAGAAGAGCGGTACGAGCAGTACTTC
CDR3aa: CASSQEERYEQYF

v_gene: TRBV20-1
abundance: many
j_gene: TRBJ2-7
d_gene: TRBD2
CDR3nt: TGCAGTGGCTTACTAGCGGGTCCTTACGAGCAGTACTTC
CDR3aa: CSGLLAGPYEQYF

v_gene: TRBV10-3
abundance: many
j_gene: TRBJ2-5
d_gene: .
CDR3nt: TGTGCCATCAGTGAGTCCGGGGGAGACGCGTACCAAGAGACCCAGTACTTC
CDR3aa: CAISESGGDAYQETQYF

v_gene: TRBV7-9
abundance: .
j_gene: TRBJ1-6
d_gene: .
CDR3nt: TGTGCCAGCAGCTTCCCCTCTGTGTCACCCCTCCACTTT
CDR3aa: CASSFPSVSPLHF

v_gene: TRBV12-3/TRBV12-4
abundance: few
j_gene: TRBJ2-4
d_gene: TRBD2
CDR3nt: TGTGCCAGCAGTCCCCCGACTAGCGGGCTAGCCAAAAACATTCAGTACTTC
CDR3aa: CASSPPTSGLAKNIQYF

v_gene: TRBV20-1
abundance: once
j_gene: TRBJ2-4
d_gene: .
CDR3nt: TGCAGTGCTAGAGATCCCCAGCGGATAGCCAAAAACATTCAGTACTTC
CDR3aa: CSARDPQRIAKNIQYF

v_gene: TRBV21-1
abundance: many
j_gene: TRBJ1-5
d_gene: .
CDR3nt: TGTGCCAGCAGCAAAACCCCACGGACAAGAACTCAGCCCCAGCATTTT
CDR3aa: CASSKTPRTRTQPQHF

v_gene: TRBV27
abundance: many
j_gene: TRBJ2-4
d_gene: .
CDR3nt: TGTGCCAGCAGTTTCGGGGGCATTCAGTACTTC
CDR3aa: CASSFGGIQYF

v_gene: TRBV28
abundance: many
j_gene: TRBJ1-6
d_gene: .
CDR3nt: TGTGCCAGCACTCCGGGCCAGGGACATTCACCCCTCCACTTT
CDR3aa: CASTPGQGHSPLHF

v_gene: TRBV12-3/TRBV12-4
abundance: many
j_gene: TRBJ2-2
d_gene: TRBD2
CDR3nt: TGTGCCAGCAGTTTACTTGGGGGGGCCGGGGAGCTGTTTTTT
CDR3aa: CASSLLGGAGELFF

v_gene: TRBV3-1
abundance: few
j_gene: TRBJ2-7
d_gene: .
CDR3nt: TGTGCCAGCAGCCAAGGGCTGAGATCCTACGAGCAGTACTTC
CDR3aa: CASSQGLRSYEQYF

v_gene: TRBV12-3/TRBV12-4
abundance: many
j_gene: TRBJ1-6
d_gene: .
CDR3nt: TGTGCCAGCAGTTTCGGCAGGGGAGACACTTCACCCCTCCACTTT
CDR3aa: CASSFGRGDTSPLHF

v_gene: TRBV7-9
abundance: few
j_gene: TRBJ2-5
d_gene: .
CDR3nt: TGTGCCAGCAGCGTGGGACTTCTGTACCAAGAGACCCAGTACTTC
CDR3aa: CASSVGLLYQETQYF

v_gene: TRBV10-3
abundance: many
j_gene: TRBJ1-2
d_gene: .
CDR3nt: TGTGCCATCAGTGAGTCGATGGCTGGCTACACCTTC
CDR3aa: CAISESMAGYTF

v_gene: TRBV5-1
abundance: many
j_gene: TRBJ1-3
d_gene: .
CDR3nt: TGCGCCAGCAGGCCTGACAAAGCGACTGGAAACACCATATATTTT
CDR3aa: CASRPDKATGNTIYF

v_gene: TRBV5-1
abundance: .
j_gene: TRBJ2-1
d_gene: TRBD1
CDR3nt: TGCGCCAGCAGCTTGGGTCTTCGGACAGGGAAATACAATGAGCAGTTCTTC
CDR3aa: CASSLGLRTGKYNEQFF

v_gene: TRBV20-1
abundance: .
j_gene: TRBJ2-7
d_gene: .
CDR3nt: TGCAGTGCTTCCGTCGGTCGGGGGGCAAAATACGAGCAGTACTTC
CDR3aa: CSASVGRGAKYEQYF

v_gene: TRBV20-1
abundance: many
j_gene: TRBJ2-5
d_gene: .
CDR3nt: TGCAGTGCTAGCGGGATCGGCGGAGAGACCCAGTACTTC
CDR3aa: CSASGIGGETQYF

v_gene: TRBV6-5
abundance: .
j_gene: TRBJ1-4
d_gene: .
CDR3nt: TGTGCCAGCAGTAACTGGGGTGGTAATGAAAAACTGTTTTTT
CDR3aa: CASSNWGGNEKLFF

v_gene: TRBV12-3/TRBV12-4
abundance: many
j_gene: TRBJ1-1
d_gene: .
CDR3nt: TGTGCCGTAGGGCTAGCTGGGGGTGTCACTGAAGCTTTCTTT
CDR3aa: CAVGLAGGVTEAFF

v_gene: TRBV20-1
abundance: .
j_gene: TRBJ2-1
d_gene: TRBD2
CDR3nt: TGCAGTGCTAGTAGGCCTAGCGGGAGTCATGGCGGTGAGCTGTTCTTC
CDR3aa: CSASRPSGSHGGELFF

v_gene: TRBV6-5
abundance: .
j_gene: TRBJ2-1
d_gene: TRBD2
CDR3nt: TGTGCCAGCAGTTACGGCGGCGGGAGGAAAAATGAGCAGTTCTTC
CDR3aa: CASSYGGGRKNEQFF

v_gene: TRBV18
abundance: .
j_gene: TRBJ2-6
d_gene: .
CDR3nt: TGTGCCAGCTCACGTACATCCGACTTCTCTGGGGCCAACGTCCTGACTTTC
CDR3aa: CASSRTSDFSGANVLTF

v_gene: TRBV9
abundance: .
j_gene: TRBJ2-1
d_gene: TRBD2
CDR3nt: TGTGCCAGCAGCGCGAGCTTGGGAGCGGGGGGGTATAATGAGCAGTTCTTC
CDR3aa: CASSASLGAGGYNEQFF

v_gene: TRBV12-3/TRBV12-4
abundance: many
j_gene: TRBJ1-1
d_gene: .
CDR3nt: TGTGCCAGCAGCCCTAGGGAATCCAGTGAAGCTTTCTTT
CDR3aa: CASSPRESSEAFF

v_gene: TRBV4-1
abundance: .
j_gene: TRBJ1-6
d_gene: .
CDR3nt: TGCGCCAGCAGCCCCCGACCGTCACACGGTGGATCACCCCTCCACTTT
CDR3aa: CASSPRPSHGGSPLHF

v_gene: TRBV10-3
abundance: few
j_gene: TRBJ2-4
d_gene: TRBD2
CDR3nt: TGTGCCATCAGTGAGTCAAAGGCGGGAGGAGGCAAAAACATTCAGTACTTC
CDR3aa: CAISESKAGGGKNIQYF

v_gene: TRBV20-1
abundance: .
j_gene: TRBJ2-1
d_gene: .
CDR3nt: TGCAGTGCTACGGCGGGTTCGGATGAGCAGTTCTTC
CDR3aa: CSATAGSDEQFF

v_gene: TRBV27
abundance: .
j_gene: TRBJ2-7
d_gene: TRBD1
CDR3nt: TGTGCCAGCAGTTTACTGGGACAGTCCTACGAGCAGTACTTC
CDR3aa: CASSLLGQSYEQYF

v_gene: TRBV6-5
abundance: many
j_gene: TRBJ1-6
d_gene: TRBD1
CDR3nt: TGTGCCAGCAGTTCCGGGACAGGGGGATATAATTCACCCCTCCACTTT
CDR3aa: CASSSGTGGYNSPLHF